Listed below are T cell receptor beta chains from one sample, sequenced in a study of regulatory dendritic cells for organ transplantation. The protocol was immunoSEQ multiplex PCR, while the TCRdb copy is restricted to in-frame clones and leaves out a portion. This table has 30,000 to 40,000 clones, around nine tenths appearing once. Sequencing was performed on naive CD4+ T cells from blood. These TCRs come from a human donor in good health. Each CDR3 is given with its conserved first and last residue. D genes are given only for firm matches. The size of a clone is reported for some rows only, either as once, few or many, or as a class for expanded clones.

j_call,v_call,clone_size,d_call,cdr3_nt,cdr3_aa
TRBJ2-2,TRBV18,-,-,TGTGCCAGCTCACCAACGAGGGGGAACACCGGGGAGCTGTTTTTT,CASSPTRGNTGELFF
TRBJ2-1,TRBV11-2,-,-,TGTGCCAGCAGACGGCCGGGAGTTCGCTCCTACAATGAGCAGTTCTTC,CASRRPGVRSYNEQFF
TRBJ1-2,TRBV4-2,-,TRBD1,TGTGCCAGCAGCCCCGGCTGGACAGGGGGATTGGGCTACACCTTC,CASSPGWTGGLGYTF
TRBJ2-5,TRBV7-8,-,-,TGTGCCAGCAGCTTAGCGCATGGGCAAACCCAGTACTTC,CASSLAHGQTQYF
TRBJ2-3,TRBV7-2,-,-,TGTGCCAGCAGCTTAGCGCCGGACGCCGAGGGTACGCAGTATTTT,CASSLAPDAEGTQYF
TRBJ2-3,TRBV5-1,-,-,TGCGCCAGCAGCGTAGGCCAGACCGACACGCAGTATTTT,CASSVGQTDTQYF
TRBJ1-1,TRBV5-8,-,-,TGTGCCAGCAGCTACCTTCCTGGGGGGCTGAACACTGAAGCTTTCTTT,CASSYLPGGLNTEAFF
TRBJ1-1,TRBV27,once,-,TGTGCCAGCAGTTTATCGGCGACAGCGAACACTGAAGCTTTCTTT,CASSLSATANTEAFF
TRBJ2-5,TRBV28,-,TRBD2,TGTGCCAGCATCCCGGGAGGGGACGAGACCCAGTACTTC,CASIPGGDETQYF
TRBJ2-7,TRBV4-1,-,-,TGCGCCAGCAGCCAAGGGGCAGGGGCCCCCCCCGAGCAGTACTTC,CASSQGAGAPPEQYF
TRBJ2-2,TRBV7-6,-,TRBD1,TGTGCCAGCAGCTTAGGACAGGGCAACACCGGGGAGCTGTTTTTT,CASSLGQGNTGELFF
TRBJ2-2,TRBV12-5,-,TRBD2,TGTGCTAGTGGCCCGGGACTAGCGAACACCGGGGAGCTGTTTTTT,CASGPGLANTGELFF
TRBJ2-7,TRBV6-5,-,-,TGTGCCAGCAGCTACGACGGGAACTACGAGCAGTACTTC,CASSYDGNYEQYF
TRBJ1-4,TRBV6-5,-,TRBD1,TGTGCCAGCAGTTACGACAGGGGTAATGAAAAACTGTTTTTT,CASSYDRGNEKLFF
TRBJ1-1,TRBV28,-,-,TGTGCCAGCAGTTTAGGCGGTATGACGACTGAAGCTTTCTTT,CASSLGGMTTEAFF
TRBJ2-2,TRBV5-4,-,TRBD1,TGTGCCAGCAGCTCTAGACAGGGTTCGGCCGGGGAGCTGTTTTTT,CASSSRQGSAGELFF
TRBJ1-2,TRBV7-2,-,-,TGTGCCAGCAGCTTAATGGGGTACGGCTACACCTTC,CASSLMGYGYTF
TRBJ1-5,TRBV7-2,-,-,TGTGCCAGCAGCTTAGTCTCCGGTAGCAATCAGCCCCAGCATTTT,CASSLVSGSNQPQHF